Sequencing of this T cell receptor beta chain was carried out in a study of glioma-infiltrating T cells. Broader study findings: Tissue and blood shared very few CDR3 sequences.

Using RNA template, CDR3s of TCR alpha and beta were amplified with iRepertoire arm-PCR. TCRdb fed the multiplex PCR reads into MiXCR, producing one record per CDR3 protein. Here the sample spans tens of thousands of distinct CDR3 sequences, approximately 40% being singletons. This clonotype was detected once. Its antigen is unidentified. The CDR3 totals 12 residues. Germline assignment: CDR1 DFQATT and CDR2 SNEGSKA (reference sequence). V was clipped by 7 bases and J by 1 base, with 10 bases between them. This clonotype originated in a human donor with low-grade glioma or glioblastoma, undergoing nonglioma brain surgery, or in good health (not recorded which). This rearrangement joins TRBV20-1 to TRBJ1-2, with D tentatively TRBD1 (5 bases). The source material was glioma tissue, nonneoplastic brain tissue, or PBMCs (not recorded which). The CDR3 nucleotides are TGCAGTGGACAGAACCTTAACTATGGCTACACCTTC. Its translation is CSGQNLNYGYTF.